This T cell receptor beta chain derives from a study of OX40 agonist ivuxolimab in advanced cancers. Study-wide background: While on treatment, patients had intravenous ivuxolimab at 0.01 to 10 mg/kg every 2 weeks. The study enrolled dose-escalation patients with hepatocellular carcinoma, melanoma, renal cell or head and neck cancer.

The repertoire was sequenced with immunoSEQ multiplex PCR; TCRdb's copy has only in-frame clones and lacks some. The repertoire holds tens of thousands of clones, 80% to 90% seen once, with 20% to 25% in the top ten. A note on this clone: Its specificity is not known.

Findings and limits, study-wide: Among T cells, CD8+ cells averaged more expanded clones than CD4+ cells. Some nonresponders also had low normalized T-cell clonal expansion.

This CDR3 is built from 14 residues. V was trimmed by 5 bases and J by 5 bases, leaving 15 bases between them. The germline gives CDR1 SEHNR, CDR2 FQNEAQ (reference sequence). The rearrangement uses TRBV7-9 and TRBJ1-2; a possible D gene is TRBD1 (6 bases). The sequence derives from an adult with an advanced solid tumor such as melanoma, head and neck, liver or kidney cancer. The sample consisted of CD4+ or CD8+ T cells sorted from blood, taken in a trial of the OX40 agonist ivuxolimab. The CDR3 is CASSSGTHIYGYTF. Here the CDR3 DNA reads TGTGCCAGCAGCAGCGGGACACACATTTATGGCTACACCTTC.